A selection of T cell receptor beta chains follows, all from one sample in a study of control samples from healthy donors and cancer patients. Profiled with immunoSEQ multiplex PCR; TCRdb holds only in-frame clones, not every one. The table has approximately 49,000 clones, approximately 86% seen once; the top ten hold roughly 2.8%. The sequenced material came from PBMCs. These receptors were collected from a woman between 50 and 59 years old with lung cancer. Each CDR3 is given with its conserved first and last residue. A D gene is named only where the DNA matches it firmly. Expanded clones get a size class; other rows say once, few or many, or leave the size out.

cdr3_aa	cdr3_nt	clone_size	j_call	v_call	d_call
CAISAQLAGGQLNEQFF	TGTGCCATCAGTGCCCAACTAGCGGGGGGGCAACTCAATGAGCAGTTCTTC	.	TRBJ2-1	TRBV10-3	TRBD2
CASSVATGAADEQFF	TGTGCCAGCAGCGTAGCTACAGGGGCAGCCGATGAGCAGTTCTTC	.	TRBJ2-1	TRBV9	TRBD1
CASSQEDGSTDTQYF	TGCGCCAGCAGCCAAGAGGACGGTAGCACAGATACGCAGTATTTT	.	TRBJ2-3	TRBV4-1	.
CASGFFGVKDTEAFF	TGTGCTAGTGGTTTCTTTGGGGTTAAGGACACTGAAGCTTTCTTT	.	TRBJ1-1	TRBV12-5	.
CASSQDGQNTEAFF	TGTGCCAGCAGCCAGGACGGCCAGAACACTGAAGCTTTCTTT	.	TRBJ1-1	TRBV6-6	.
CASSTTSGGLYEQYF	TGCGCCAGCAGCACCACTAGCGGGGGGCTCTACGAGCAGTACTTC	.	TRBJ2-7	TRBV4-1	TRBD2
CASSEGRGIYGYTF	TGTGCCAGCAGTGAAGGTCGAGGGATCTATGGCTACACCTTC	once	TRBJ1-2	TRBV6-1	.
CASSRALNQPQHF	TGTGCCAGCAGCAGGGCCCTAAATCAGCCCCAGCATTTT	few	TRBJ1-5	TRBV7-3	.
CASSTTGPWRGYTF	TGTGCCAGCAGTACGACAGGTCCTTGGCGGGGCTACACCTTC	.	TRBJ1-2	TRBV5-4	.
CSARRNTEAFF	TGCAGTGCTAGAAGGAACACTGAAGCTTTCTTT	.	TRBJ1-1	TRBV20-1	.
CASSYRDRESLHF	TGCGCCAGCAGCTACCGGGACAGGGAATCCCTCCACTTT	.	TRBJ1-6	TRBV4-1	TRBD1
CASSYSLFSYEQYF	TGTGCCAGCAGTTACTCGCTGTTCTCCTACGAGCAGTACTTC	.	TRBJ2-7	TRBV6-2/TRBV6-3	.
CASSEGWVGNEKLFF	TGTGCCAGCAGTGAAGGTTGGGTGGGTAATGAAAAACTGTTTTTT	.	TRBJ1-4	TRBV2	.
CATSLHFSVYEQYF	TGTGCCACCTCTCTCCACTTCTCGGTCTACGAGCAGTACTTC	once	TRBJ2-7	TRBV19	.
CASSVNRDRGAYNQPQHF	TGTGCCAGTAGTGTAAACCGGGACAGGGGTGCATACAATCAGCCCCAGCATTTT	.	TRBJ1-5	TRBV19	TRBD1
CASSVAVAPNTGELFF	TGTGCCAGCAGCGTAGCTGTAGCCCCGAACACCGGGGAGCTGTTTTTT	.	TRBJ2-2	TRBV9	.
CASSFFVQGEGEAFF	TGCGCCAGCAGCTTCTTTGTACAGGGGGAGGGTGAAGCTTTCTTT	.	TRBJ1-1	TRBV5-1	TRBD1
CASSLDAGLQYEQYF	TGTGCCAGCAGCTTAGACGCAGGGCTGCAGTACGAGCAGTACTTC	.	TRBJ2-7	TRBV11-2	.
CASEGQGIYEQYF	TGTGCCAGCGAGGGGCAGGGGATCTACGAGCAGTACTTC	once	TRBJ2-7	TRBV6-5	.
CASSALREGNSPLHF	TGTGCCAGCAGCGCACTCAGGGAGGGGAATTCACCCCTCCACTTT	.	TRBJ1-6	TRBV5-6	.
CASSQVLWAWDEQYF	TGCGCCAGCAGCCAAGTCTTGTGGGCCTGGGACGAGCAGTACTTC	.	TRBJ2-7	TRBV4-3	.